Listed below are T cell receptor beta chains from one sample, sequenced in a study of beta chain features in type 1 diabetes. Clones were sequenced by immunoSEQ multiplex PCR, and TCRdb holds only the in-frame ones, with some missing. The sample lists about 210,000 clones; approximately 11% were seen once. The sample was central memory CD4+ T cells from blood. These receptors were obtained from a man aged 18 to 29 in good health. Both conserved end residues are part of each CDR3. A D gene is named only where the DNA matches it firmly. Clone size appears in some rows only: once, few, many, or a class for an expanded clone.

CDR3: CASSYSWSDTREQYF
DNA: TGTGCCAGCAGTTACTCCTGGTCTGACACTAGGGAGCAGTACTTC
J: TRBJ2-7
D: NA
length: 15
V: TRBV6-5
size: few

CDR3: CASSLWTGGGTEAFF
DNA: TGCGCCAGCAGCTTGTGGACAGGGGGAGGCACTGAAGCTTTCTTT
J: TRBJ1-1
D: TRBD1
length: 15
V: TRBV5-1
size: NA

CDR3: CSVRLARASSYNEQFF
DNA: TGCAGCGTCCGACTAGCCCGGGCCAGCTCCTACAATGAGCAGTTCTTC
J: TRBJ2-1
D: TRBD2
length: 16
V: TRBV29-1
size: NA

CDR3: CSVEDQERPSYEQYF
DNA: TGCAGCGTTGAAGATCAGGAGAGGCCCTCCTACGAGCAGTACTTC
J: TRBJ2-7
D: NA
length: 15
V: TRBV29-1
size: NA

CDR3: CASSLETEQFF
DNA: TGCGCCAGCAGCTTGGAGACTGAGCAGTTCTTC
J: TRBJ2-1
D: NA
length: 11
V: TRBV5-1
size: few

CDR3: CSADRGPGYTF
DNA: TGCAGTGCTGACAGGGGGCCTGGCTACACCTTC
J: TRBJ1-2
D: TRBD1
length: 11
V: TRBV20-1
size: NA

CDR3: CSVRGQINEQFF
DNA: TGCAGCGTTCGCGGACAGATCAATGAGCAGTTCTTC
J: TRBJ2-1
D: NA
length: 12
V: TRBV29-1
size: NA

CDR3: CASSLGQGAGLGTEAFF
DNA: TGTGCCAGCAGCTTGGGACAGGGGGCCGGGCTGGGCACTGAAGCTTTCTTT
J: TRBJ1-1
D: TRBD1
length: 17
V: TRBV7-9
size: NA

CDR3: CASSQGFYEKLFF
DNA: TGTGCCAGCAGCCAAGGGTTTTATGAAAAACTGTTTTTT
J: TRBJ1-4
D: NA
length: 13
V: TRBV14
size: few

CDR3: CASSPGQGRGNTEAFF
DNA: TGTGCCAGCAGCCCAGGACAGGGGAGGGGGAACACTGAAGCTTTCTTT
J: TRBJ1-1
D: TRBD1
length: 16
V: TRBV5-4
size: many

CDR3: CASSGRTGGQPQHF
DNA: TGTGCCAGCAGCGGCAGGACAGGGGGTCAGCCCCAGCATTTT
J: TRBJ1-5
D: TRBD1
length: 14
V: TRBV7-2
size: few

CDR3: CAWKGLFHEKLFF
DNA: TGTGCCTGGAAGGGACTTTTCCATGAAAAACTGTTTTTT
J: TRBJ1-4
D: NA
length: 13
V: TRBV30
size: NA

CDR3: CASSSGSLAVSYEQYF
DNA: TGTGCCAGCAGCTCCGGATCGCTAGCGGTTTCCTACGAGCAGTACTTC
J: TRBJ2-7
D: TRBD2
length: 16
V: TRBV7-2
size: NA

CDR3: CASSFTTAAYGYTF
DNA: TGTGCCAGCAGCTTTACGACAGCGGCCTATGGCTACACCTTC
J: TRBJ1-2
D: NA
length: 14
V: TRBV28
size: few

CDR3: CASSGLRTTNEKLFF
DNA: TGTGCCAGCAGTGGGCTCAGAACAACTAATGAAAAACTGTTTTTT
J: TRBJ1-4
D: NA
length: 15
V: TRBV6-1
size: few

CDR3: CASSPPGTSEERKFF
DNA: TGTGCCAGCTCACCGCCCGGGACTAGCGAAGAGCGGAAGTTCTTC
J: TRBJ2-1
D: TRBD2
length: 15
V: TRBV18
size: NA

CDR3: CASSLEGGEQYF
DNA: TGTGCCAGCAGTTTAGAGGGGGGCGAGCAGTACTTC
J: TRBJ2-7
D: NA
length: 12
V: TRBV27
size: NA

CDR3: CASSGFGNNYGYTF
DNA: TGTGCCAGCAGTGGTTTTGGTAACAACTATGGCTACACCTTC
J: TRBJ1-2
D: NA
length: 14
V: TRBV6-1
size: few

CDR3: CASSFLAVAGGTDTQYF
DNA: TGTGCCAGCAGTTTCTTAGCAGTGGCAGGGGGCACAGATACGCAGTATTTT
J: TRBJ2-3
D: NA
length: 17
V: TRBV27
size: NA

CDR3: CASSYSKVSDGYTF
DNA: TGTGCCAGCAGTTACTCGAAGGTTTCGGATGGCTACACCTTC
J: TRBJ1-2
D: NA
length: 14
V: TRBV6-5
size: NA

CDR3: CASSSNAGRTYEQYF
DNA: TGTGCCAGCAGCTCGAACGCCGGACGGACCTACGAGCAGTACTTC
J: TRBJ2-7
D: NA
length: 15
V: TRBV7-8
size: NA

CDR3: CASRPLAGGPNEQFF
DNA: TGTGCCAGCAGGCCCCTAGCGGGAGGGCCTAATGAGCAGTTCTTC
J: TRBJ2-1
D: TRBD2
length: 15
V: TRBV6-4
size: NA

CDR3: CAWRLPGQNQPQHF
DNA: TGTGCCTGGAGGCTACCGGGACAGAATCAGCCCCAGCATTTT
J: TRBJ1-5
D: TRBD1
length: 14
V: TRBV30
size: few

CDR3: CASSDSGLAPTDTQYF
DNA: TGTGCCAGCAGTGATTCGGGACTAGCGCCCACAGATACGCAGTATTTT
J: TRBJ2-3
D: TRBD2
length: 16
V: TRBV25-1
size: few

CDR3: CASSLNRGRETQYF
DNA: TGTGCCAGCAGCTTAAACAGGGGGCGTGAGACCCAGTACTTC
J: TRBJ2-5
D: TRBD1
length: 14
V: TRBV7-2
size: few

CDR3: CASSPGGFLSYNEQFF
DNA: TGCGCCAGCAGCCCCGGAGGGTTCCTATCCTACAATGAGCAGTTCTTC
J: TRBJ2-1
D: NA
length: 16
V: TRBV5-1
size: NA

CDR3: CASSIQLITDTQYF
DNA: TGTGCCAGCAGCATCCAACTAATCACAGATACGCAGTATTTT
J: TRBJ2-3
D: NA
length: 14
V: TRBV7-8
size: NA

CDR3: CASSKPRLLAGGPGEQYF
DNA: TGTGCCAGCAGCAAGCCCCGACTTCTAGCGGGAGGGCCAGGCGAGCAGTACTTC
J: TRBJ2-7
D: NA
length: 18
V: TRBV21-1
size: few

CDR3: CASSYPGFPPETQYF
DNA: TGTGCCAGCAGCTACCCGGGTTTCCCCCCGGAGACCCAGTACTTC
J: TRBJ2-5
D: NA
length: 15
V: TRBV6-1
size: NA

CDR3: CSGEEAGIQKLFF
DNA: TGCAGCGGTGAAGAGGCCGGAATACAGAAACTGTTTTTT
J: TRBJ1-4
D: NA
length: 13
V: TRBV29-1
size: NA

CDR3: CSVADRGLYEQYF
DNA: TGCAGCGTCGCAGACAGGGGTCTCTACGAGCAGTACTTC
J: TRBJ2-7
D: TRBD1
length: 13
V: TRBV29-1
size: few

CDR3: CASSWTGDQETQYF
DNA: TGTGCCAGCAGTTGGACAGGGGACCAAGAGACCCAGTACTTC
J: TRBJ2-5
D: TRBD1
length: 14
V: TRBV6-6
size: NA